Each of the 24 T cell receptor delta chains below was sequenced from the same sample in a study of gamma-delta T cells after stem cell transplantation. TCRdb re-called the RT-PCR reads using CATT. The table includes about 2,400 delta-chain clones, 2% to 3% detected once. Sequencing was done on a sample of gamma-delta T cells. The receptors here all came from a human donor. It is not recorded whose cells these are; they may come from a transplant donor.

The table lists this clone with a few counts. TCRdb attributes to this sequence the protein of a much larger clone, which differs from the DNA translation at residue 17; a read error is likely, and the protein displayed is translated from the DNA. The chain links TRDV1 to TRDJ1; 9 bases fit TRDD3. Germline CDR1 and CDR2: TSWWSYY and QGS. CDR3 length: 18 residues. This chain's CDR3 is CALGAFPLVLGETDKLTF. The CDR3 nucleotides are TGTGCTCTTGGGGCCTTCCCATTAGTACTGGGGGAGACCGATAAACTCACCTTT.

This clone came up a few times. An end of the junction differs from the germline gene, which may be a read error. The same CDR3 is also encoded by other DNA sequences in this sample. The chain has TRDV2 and TRDJ1; 10 nucleotides line up with TRDD3. The CDR3 has 16 residues. CDR1 and CDR2 from the germline V gene are GEAIGNYY and EKD. This CDR3 is CACDRLGDSATDKLIF. The CDR3 DNA sequence: TGCGCCTGTGACAGACTGGGGGATTCCGCCACCGATAAACTCATCTTT.

For this clone: A much larger clone differs from this one at a single base, so this may be a read error. The J gene is TRDJ1, the V gene TRDV2; D might be TRDD3 (5 bases). Per the germline V gene, CDR1 is GEAIGNYY and CDR2 is EKD. The CDR3 extends over 16 amino acids. The V gene lost 3 bases and the J gene lost 0 bases, with 16 bases spanning the gap. CDR3 coding DNA: TGTGCCTGTGACTCGATGGGGAATAAAGACACCGATAAACTCATCTTT. It yields the protein CACDSMGNKDTDKLIF.

With respect to this clone: A much larger clone sits a single nucleotide away, making a read error possible. Other DNA sequences of this sample code for an identical CDR3. The chain links TRDV2 to TRDJ1; the D gene is possibly TRDD3 (5 bases). The CDR3 is made up of 18 amino acids. Germline loops: CDR1 GEAIGNYY, CDR2 EKD. The CDR3 region is CACDTVQPGDLYTDKLIF. As DNA, the CDR3 is TGCGCCTGTGACACCGTCCAACCCGGGGACCTGTACACCGATAAACTCATCTTT.

This chain joins TRDV2 and TRDJ1; TRDD3 matches at 11 bases. The CDR3 is made up of 18 amino acids. Looked up from germline, CDR1 is GEAIGNYY and CDR2 is EKD. The junction had 18 bases not matched to a gene; V was cut back by 7 bases and J by 3 bases. The CDR3 loop reads CACYLLGDNPWVADKLIF. The DNA for the CDR3 is TGTGCCTGCTACCTACTGGGGGATAACCCGTGGGTGGCCGATAAACTCATCTTT.

Note on this clone: Translating this DNA gives a protein that differs at residue 12 from the TCRdb one, which belongs to a much larger clone; a read error is likely, and the protein shown is this translation. The chain recombines TRDV2 with TRDJ1, with 11 bases fitting TRDD3. CDR3 length equals 15 residues. In germline, CDR1 is GEAIGNYY, CDR2 EKD. CDR3 loop: CACDTIGGYADELIF. DNA of the CDR3: TGTGCCTGTGACACTATTGGGGGATACGCCGATGAACTCATCTTT.

Worth noting for this clone: A far larger clone is just one base off, so this is likely a read error. V usage is TRDV2 and J usage is TRDJ1, with D unclear. Germline lookup yields CDR1 GEAIGNYY and CDR2 EKD. The CDR3 length is 16 residues. DNA of the CDR3: TGTGCCTGTGACACCCTCTCTGGACGCTTGACCGATGAACTCATCTTT. The encoded protein is CACDTLSGRLTDELIF.

In this sample, this clone is medium-sized. This chain joins TRDV2 and TRDJ1; 12 bases are shared with TRDD3. Germline V gene data show CDR1 as GEAIGNYY and CDR2 as EKD. The CDR3 has 18 amino acids. J gave up 9 bases and V 0 bases, and 16 bases lay outside the gene matches. CDR3 amino acids: CACDTLLGDTKHPHELIF. The CDR3 coding sequence is TGTGCCTGTGACACCCTGCTGGGGGATACGAAACATCCCCATGAACTCATCTTT.

The V and J genes are TRDV2 and TRDJ1, with 8 bases fitting TRDD3. Trimming cost V 0 bases and J 0 bases; bases outside gene matches: 5. This CDR3 spans 16 amino acids. Germline lookup yields CDR1 GEAIGNYY and CDR2 EKD. Here the CDR3 reads CACDTVGDSYTDKLIF. The CDR3 DNA reads TGTGCCTGTGACACCGTGGGGGATTCTTACACCGATAAACTCATCTTT.

A remark on this clone: This may stem from a read error, because a much larger clone lies one nucleotide away. The V gene is TRDV2, the J gene TRDJ1; 11 bases align to TRDD3. Germline-derived CDR1 and CDR2 are GEAIGNYY and EKD. The CDR3 runs to 16 residues. The CDR3 sequence is CACGTLVLGDNDKLIF. In DNA form, the CDR3 reads TGTGCCTGTGGCACCCTTGTACTGGGGGATAACGATAAACTCATCTTT.

This chain connects TRDV2 to TRDJ1, with 12 positions matching TRDD3. Trimming at V came to 3 bases and at J to 5 bases, leaving 12 bases not matched to a gene. The CDR3 covers 17 residues. Germline V gives CDR1 GEAIGNYY, CDR2 EKD. Here the CDR3 reads CACDLLGDTGAADKLIF. The CDR3 coding sequence is TGTGCCTGTGACCTACTGGGGGATACAGGTGCCGCGGATAAACTCATCTTT.

As concerns this clone: This sequence may be a read error, since a much larger clone differs from it by one base. The chain joins TRDV2 to TRDJ1; D might be TRDD3 (6 bases). Trimming removed 0 bases at V and 1 base at J, with 38 bases between. Germline V gene data show CDR1 as GEAIGNYY and CDR2 as EKD. This CDR3 is built from 24 residues. CDR3 sequence: CACDTVSSNDPGDPLNYCTDKLIF. In DNA, the CDR3 is TGTGCCTGTGACACCGTTTCCTCTAATGATCCTGGGGATCCACTCAACTACTGCACCGATAAACTCATCTTT.

This clone is labeled medium-sized (0.01 to 0.1%). The chain recombines TRDV2 with TRDJ1; unclear D gene. The CDR3 consists of 16 residues. The germline V gene has CDR1 GEAIGNYY and CDR2 EKD. Trimming took 0 bases from V and 0 from J, leaving 13 bases between them. The CDR3 DNA is TGTGCCTGTGACACCATCGGAACTTTCGACACCGATAAACTCATCTTT. This codes for CACDTIGTFDTDKLIF.

This clone has more than one count but fewer than ten. This sample also contains other DNA sequences that code for the same CDR3. The chain uses TRDV2 and TRDJ1, with 11 bases aligning to TRDD3. In germline, CDR1 is GEAIGNYY, CDR2 EKD. V dropped 0 bases and J dropped 0; count of bases not matched to a gene: 14. CDR3 length: 20 amino acids. The CDR3 loop is CACDTLPTLGDTWDTDKLIF. In DNA form, the CDR3 reads TGTGCCTGTGACACCCTTCCTACGTTGGGGGATACGTGGGACACCGATAAACTCATCTTT.

This chain uses TRDV2 with TRDJ1, with 8 bases lining up with TRDD3. This CDR3 spans 17 amino acids. CDR1 is GEAIGNYY and CDR2 is EKD in the germline V gene. The trim removed 3 bases at V and 3 bases at J, leaving 14 bases unmatched. The CDR3 region is CACDAVSRGIGSDKLIF. CDR3 coding DNA: TGTGCCTGTGACGCCGTATCGAGGGGGATAGGATCCGATAAACTCATCTTT.

This clone counts as large (0.1 to 1%). The rearrangement uses TRDV2 and TRDJ1; 12 nucleotides align to TRDD3. The V gene end was trimmed by 0 bases and the J gene end by 0 bases; junction bases not matched to a gene: 1. CDR1 is GEAIGNYY and CDR2 is EKD in the germline V gene. The CDR3 extends over 16 amino acids. The CDR3 region is CACDTLGDTDTDKLIF. The CDR3 DNA is TGTGCCTGTGACACCCTGGGGGATACGGACACCGATAAACTCATCTTT.

Note on this clone: A far larger clone is a single base away, which makes a read error likely. The chain has TRDV2 and TRDJ1, with 8 nucleotides matching TRDD3. The length of the CDR3 is 16 residues. Germline CDR1 reads GEAIGNYY; CDR2 reads EKD. The CDR3 reads CACDTLGDPDTDKLTF. As DNA, the CDR3 is TGTGCCTGTGACACCTTGGGGGATCCCGACACCGATAAACTCACCTTT.

This clone was detected only a few times. A read error is the likely source, as a far larger clone sits one nucleotide away. The chain couples TRDV2 to TRDJ1; 12 bases line up with TRDD3. The CDR3 is 16 amino acids. The V gene's germline CDR1 is GEAIGNYY and CDR2 EKD. DNA for the CDR3: TGTGCCTGTGACACCCTGGGGGATACGGACACCGGTAAACTCATCTTT. It is translated as CACDTLGDTDTGKLIF.

This clone was recorded a few times. TCRdb records a much larger clone's protein for this DNA, with a difference at residue 16 that likely arises from a read error; the protein given is the translation of the DNA. The chain has TRDV2 and TRDJ1; the match to TRDD3 covers 11 bases. The CDR3 totals 21 residues. The germline CDR1 and CDR2 sequences are GEAIGNYY and EKD. Losses at the gene ends were 3 bases for V and 3 bases for J; bases not matched to a gene: 23. CDR3 in DNA: TGTGCCTGTGACCCTGTACGTTCCGAACTGGGGGATAATCGGGACGCCGATAAACTCATCTTT. Translating gives CACDPVRSELGDNRDADKLIF.

V is TRDV2 and J is TRDJ3, with 12 bases matching TRDD3. This CDR3 has 23 amino acids. The trim removed 0 bases at V and 2 bases at J, leaving 16 bases unmatched. The germline V gene encodes CDR1 GEAIGNYY and CDR2 EKD. CDR3: CACDTGGLGDTRINAWDTRQMFF. For the CDR3, the DNA is TGTGCCTGTGACACCGGGGGACTGGGGGATACTAGGATAAACGCCTGGGACACCCGACAGATGTTTTTC.

Sample share makes this clone medium-sized. The V call is TRDV2, the J call TRDJ3; 12 bases map to TRDD3. The junction had 7 bases not matched to a gene; V was cut back by 2 bases and J by 0 bases. There are 20 residues in the CDR3. The V gene's germline CDR1 is GEAIGNYY and CDR2 EKD. The CDR3 coding sequence is TGTGCCTGTGACAGGGTACTGGGGGATACTCTCTCCTGGGACACCCGACAGATGTTTTTC. Residues: CACDRVLGDTLSWDTRQMFF.

Turning to this clone: This likely traces to a read error, being one base from a far larger clone. J gene TRDJ1 was identified, but the V gene was not called; the table names TRDD3, a call not compared with the DNA. The length of the CDR3 is 13 residues. The CDR3 loop reads CACDTLDGDKLIF. As DNA, the CDR3 is TGTGCCTGTGACACCCTGGATGGCGATAAACTCATCTTT.

In its sample, this clone was seen a few times. TCRdb assigns this DNA the protein of a much larger clone, which departs from its translation at residue 10; this likely reflects a read error, and the protein shown comes from translating the DNA. J is TRDJ1 and V is TRDV1, with 8 bases that match TRDD3. CDR1 is TSWWSYY, CDR2 QGS, per germline. The CDR3 consists of 21 residues. J gave up 0 bases and V 5 bases, and 23 bases lay outside the gene matches. This CDR3 is CALGRVTRVPLGAWYTDKLIF. CDR3 in DNA: TGTGCTCTTGGGAGGGTTACGAGAGTGCCACTGGGGGCCTGGTACACCGATAAACTCATCTTT.

This clone is labeled medium-sized (0.01 to 0.1%). V and J are TRDV2 and TRDJ3; a possible D gene is TRDD3 (6 bases). Trimming took 0 bases from V and 1 from J, leaving 9 bases between them. The CDR3 is made up of 17 amino acids. The germline V gene encodes CDR1 GEAIGNYY and CDR2 EKD. CDR3 bases: TGTGCCTGTGACACCGTTCTGGGGTCCTGGGACACCCGACAGATGTTTTTC. This encodes CACDTVLGSWDTRQMFF.